These T cell receptor beta chains were read from a single sample in a study of T cell repertoires in cytomegalovirus infection. TCRdb recomputed calls from the reads with MiXCR, one row per CDR3 protein. The sample lists 740,000 or so distinct CDR3 sequences, 35% to 45% occurring once. Sequences were obtained from PBMCs. All receptors derive from a human donor in good health (CMV status not recorded). Some clones in this sample may be carry-over from other donors' samples. CDR3s include the opening cysteine and the closing phenylalanine or tryptophan. The D gene is left open where the match is weak. Clone size is shown for a subset of rows, as once, few, many or a class of expanded clone.

.,TRBJ1-1,.,TRBV12-3/TRBV12-4,CASRNSGGTEAFF,TGTGCCAGCCGCAACTCTGGCGGCACTGAAGCTTTCTTT
.,TRBJ1-5,.,TRBV29-1,CSVGGTSEPQHF,TGCAGCGTCGGAGGGACCTCAGAGCCCCAGCATTTT
.,TRBJ1-5,.,TRBV27,CASRVVGDSNQPQHF,TGTGCCAGCAGAGTAGTGGGGGATAGCAATCAGCCCCAGCATTTT
TRBD2,TRBJ2-3,few,TRBV11-2,CASNVRTGGPSDTQYF,TGTGCCAGCAACGTCCGTACGGGGGGGCCGTCAGATACGCAGTATTTT
.,TRBJ2-5,.,TRBV11-2,CASSNPGRGDQETQYF,TGTGCCAGCAGCAACCCCGGCAGGGGAGATCAAGAGACCCAGTACTTC
.,TRBJ2-7,few,TRBV29-1,CSVEAGTSPYEQYF,TGCAGCGTGGAGGCCGGGACATCACCCTACGAGCAGTACTTC
.,TRBJ1-4,.,TRBV28,CASSPSGDATNEKLFF,TGTGCCAGCAGTCCATCGGGGGATGCAACTAATGAAAAACTGTTTTTT
.,TRBJ2-7,many,TRBV12-3/TRBV12-4,CASSLGTSYEQYF,TGTGCCAGCAGTTTAGGGACCTCCTACGAGCAGTACTTC
.,TRBJ2-3,few,TRBV7-2,CASSLSGLHGDTQYF,TGTGCCAGCAGCTTAAGCGGACTGCACGGGGATACGCAGTATTTT
TRBD2,TRBJ2-7,.,TRBV28,CASSSFATSGSYEQYF,TGTGCCAGCAGTTCCTTCGCAACTAGCGGGAGTTACGAGCAGTACTTC
.,TRBJ1-2,few,TRBV12-3/TRBV12-4,CASSLHNDGYTF,TGTGCCAGCAGTCTCCATAATGACGGCTACACCTTC
TRBD1,TRBJ1-6,few,TRBV7-8,CASSIGTGYNSPLHF,TGTGCCAGCAGCATAGGGACAGGGTACAATTCACCCCTCCACTTT
.,TRBJ2-4,many,TRBV7-2,CASSLEVGGNIQYF,TGTGCCAGCAGCTTAGAAGTGGGCGGGAACATTCAGTACTTC
TRBD1,TRBJ2-7,few,TRBV20-1,CSARGWTGTYEQYF,TGCAGTGCTAGAGGCTGGACAGGTACCTACGAGCAGTACTTC
.,TRBJ2-3,.,TRBV24-1,CATSDLTGSSTDTQYF,TGTGCCACCAGTGATTTAACAGGGAGTAGCACAGATACGCAGTATTTT
.,TRBJ1-4,.,TRBV28,CASSMGRSNEKLFF,TGTGCCAGCAGTATGGGGCGGTCTAATGAAAAACTGTTTTTT
.,TRBJ1-1,.,TRBV28,CASSSAPQNTEAFF,TGTGCCAGCAGTTCGGCCCCACAGAACACTGAAGCTTTCTTT
.,TRBJ1-5,.,TRBV7-2,CSRSLSSNHPRHF,TGTTCCAGAAGCTTAAGTAGCAATCATCCCCGGCATTTT
.,TRBJ1-6,few,TRBV7-6,CASSLGFSSGNSPLHF,TGTGCCAGCAGCTTAGGGTTCTCCAGCGGTAATTCACCCCTCCACTTT
.,TRBJ1-4,few,TRBV7-6,CASSRAGANEKLFF,TGTGCCAGCAGCAGGGCAGGGGCTAATGAAAAACTGTTTTTT